This entry lists 4 T cell receptor beta chains sequenced from one sample in a study of glioma-infiltrating T cells. The iRepertoire nested amplicon-rescue multiplex PCR amplified TCR alpha and beta CDR3s from RNA. MiXCR was run by TCRdb on the multiplex PCR reads, yielding one entry per CDR3 protein. The sample holds tens of thousands of distinct CDR3 sequences, approximately 42% seen once. Input material: glioma tissue, nonneoplastic brain tissue, or PBMCs (not recorded which). These receptors were collected from a human donor with low-grade glioma or glioblastoma, undergoing nonglioma brain surgery, or in good health (not recorded which).

A remark on this clonotype: Given a much more abundant clone one base away, this may be a read error. The chain links TRBV6-2 or TRBV6-3 to TRBJ1-4, with D possibly being TRBD1 (5 bases). Germline CDR1 MNHEY, CDR2 SVGEGT. The CDR3 has 17 amino acids. Trimming took 8 bases from V and 8 from J, leaving 27 bases between them. CDR3 sequence (DNA): TGTGCCAGCGGCCAAGACGGCAGGGAGGGACCTAGCGAAAAACTGTTTTTT. Translation gives CASGQDGREGPSEKLFF.

This sequence joins TRBV4-1 and TRBJ2-1; 7 nucleotides align to TRBD2. Germline V gene sequence: CDR1 MGHRA, CDR2 YSYEKL. This CDR3 spans 12 amino acids. V shed 1 base, J shed 9 bases, and the junction held 0 bases outside the gene matches. The CDR3 DNA is TGCGCCAGCAGCCAAGCGGGAGGTGAGCAGTTCTTC. It yields the protein CASSQAGGEQFF.

The rearrangement joins TRBV5-4 to TRBJ2-4; tentatively, D is TRBD1 (6 bases). V was cut by 5 bases and J by 0 bases, with 12 bases left in between. The germline V gene has CDR1 SGHNT and CDR2 YYREEE (reference sequence). The CDR3 runs 15 residues. The CDR3 loop reads CASRRGGVAKNIQYF. The CDR3 coding sequence is TGTGCCAGCAGACGAGGGGGAGTAGCCAAAAACATTCAGTACTTC. Complete variable domain (other parts from reference TRBV5-4 and TRBJ2-4): ETGVTQSPTHLIKTRGQQVTLRCSSQSGHNTVSWYQQALGQGPQFIFQYYREEENGRGNFPPRFSGLQFPNYSSELNVNALELDDSALYLCASRRGGVAKNIQYFGAGTRLSVL.

There are many counts of this clonotype. The junction differs from germline at one of its ends, possibly a read error. V usage is TRBV5-4 and J usage is TRBJ2-3; 8 bases match TRBD1. The CDR3 has 16 residues. CDR1 SGHNT and CDR2 YYREEE come from the germline V gene (reference sequence). This CDR3 is CASSLALAGGTDTQYF. The CDR3 DNA is TGTGCCAGCAGCTTGGCCCTAGCAGGGGGCACGGATACGCAGTATTTT.